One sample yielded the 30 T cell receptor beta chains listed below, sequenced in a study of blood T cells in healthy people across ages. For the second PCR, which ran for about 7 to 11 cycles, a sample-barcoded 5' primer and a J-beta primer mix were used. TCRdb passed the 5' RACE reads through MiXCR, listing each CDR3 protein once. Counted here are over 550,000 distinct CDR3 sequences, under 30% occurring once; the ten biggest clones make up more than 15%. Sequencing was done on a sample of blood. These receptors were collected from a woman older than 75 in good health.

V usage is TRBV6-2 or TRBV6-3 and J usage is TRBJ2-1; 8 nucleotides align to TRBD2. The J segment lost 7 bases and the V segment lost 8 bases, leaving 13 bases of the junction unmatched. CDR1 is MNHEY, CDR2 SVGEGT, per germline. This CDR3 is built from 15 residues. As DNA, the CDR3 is TGTGCCAGCGCGTCGGGGGGGGGTTCAGGAAATGAGCAGTTCTTC. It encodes CASASGGGSGNEQFF.

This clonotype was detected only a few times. The DNA for the CDR3 is TGTGCCAGCAGTTCAAGGGGGTCAGGGGCGGAAAAACTGTTTTTT. It yields the protein CASSSRGSGAEKLFF. The chain combines TRBV6-6 with TRBJ1-4; the D gene is possibly TRBD1 (6 bases). V was clipped by 4 bases and J by 8 bases, with 17 bases between them. Germline V gene lookup returns CDR1 MNHNY and CDR2 SVGAGI (reference sequence). The CDR3 has 15 amino acids.

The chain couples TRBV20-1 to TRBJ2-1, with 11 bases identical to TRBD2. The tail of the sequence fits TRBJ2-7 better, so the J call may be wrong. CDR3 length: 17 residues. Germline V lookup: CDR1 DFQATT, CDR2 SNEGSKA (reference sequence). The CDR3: CSARDPLAGGSYNEQYF. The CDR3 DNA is TGCAGTGCTAGAGATCCCCTAGCGGGGGGCTCCTACAATGAGCAGTACTTC.

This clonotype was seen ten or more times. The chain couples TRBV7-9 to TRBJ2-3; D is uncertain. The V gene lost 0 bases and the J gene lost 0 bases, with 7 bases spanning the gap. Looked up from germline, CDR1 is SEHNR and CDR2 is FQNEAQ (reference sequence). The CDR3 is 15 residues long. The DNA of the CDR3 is TGTGCCAGCAGCTTAGCGGGGATGAGCACAGATACGCAGTATTTT. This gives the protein CASSLAGMSTDTQYF.

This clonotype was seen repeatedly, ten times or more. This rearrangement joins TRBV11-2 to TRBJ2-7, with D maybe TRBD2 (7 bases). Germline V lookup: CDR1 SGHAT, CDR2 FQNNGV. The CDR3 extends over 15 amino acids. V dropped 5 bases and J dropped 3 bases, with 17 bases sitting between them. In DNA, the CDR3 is TGTGCCAGCAGCCTAAGGGGGGGTTACTTCTACGAGCAGTACTTC. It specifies CASSLRGGYFYEQYF. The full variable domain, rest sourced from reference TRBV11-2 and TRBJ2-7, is EAGVAQSPRYKIIEKRQSVAFWCNPISGHATLYWYQQILGQGPKLLIQFQNNGVVDDSQLPKDRFSAERLKGVDSTLKIQPAKLEDSAVYLCASSLRGGYFYEQYFGPGTRLTVT.

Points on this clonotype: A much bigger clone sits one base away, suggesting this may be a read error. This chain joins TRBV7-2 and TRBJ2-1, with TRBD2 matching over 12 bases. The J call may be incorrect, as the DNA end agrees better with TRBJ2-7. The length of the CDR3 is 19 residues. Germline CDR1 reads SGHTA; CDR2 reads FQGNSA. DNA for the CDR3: TGTGCCAGCAGCTTAGTAAGGCTAGCGGGGGGGAGCTCCTACAATGAGCAGTACTTC. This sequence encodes CASSLVRLAGGSSYNEQYF.

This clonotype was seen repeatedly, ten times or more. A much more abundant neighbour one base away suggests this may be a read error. CDR3 nucleotide sequence: TGCGCCAGCAGTCAGGACGGGCTCTGGCGGGTGTACTTC. Protein sequence: CASSQDGLWRVYF. This rearrangement joins TRBV5-1 to TRBJ2-5; tentative D call: TRBD2 (5 bases). The CDR3 is made up of 13 amino acids. Trimming cost V 5 bases and J 13 bases, with 21 bases left between them. Germline loops: CDR1 SGHRS, CDR2 YFSETQ.

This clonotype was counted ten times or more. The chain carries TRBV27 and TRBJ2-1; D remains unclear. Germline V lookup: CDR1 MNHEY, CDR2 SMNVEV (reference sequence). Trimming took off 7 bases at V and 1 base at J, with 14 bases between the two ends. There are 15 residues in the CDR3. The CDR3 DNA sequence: TGTGCCAGCAAATTTAGTCAATTTTCCTACAATGAGCAGTTCTTC. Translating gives CASKFSQFSYNEQFF.

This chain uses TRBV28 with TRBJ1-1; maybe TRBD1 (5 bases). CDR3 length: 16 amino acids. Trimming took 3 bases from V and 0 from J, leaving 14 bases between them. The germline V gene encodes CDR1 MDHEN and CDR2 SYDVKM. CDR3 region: CASSFLTAPMNTEAFF. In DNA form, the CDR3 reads TGTGCCAGCAGTTTTTTGACAGCTCCAATGAACACTGAAGCTTTCTTT. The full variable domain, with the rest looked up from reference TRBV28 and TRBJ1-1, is DVKVTQSSRYLVKRTGEKVFLECVQDMDHENMFWYRQDPGLGLRLIYFSYDVKMKEKGDIPEGYSVSREKKERFSLILESASTNQTSMYLCASSFLTAPMNTEAFFGQGTRLTVV.

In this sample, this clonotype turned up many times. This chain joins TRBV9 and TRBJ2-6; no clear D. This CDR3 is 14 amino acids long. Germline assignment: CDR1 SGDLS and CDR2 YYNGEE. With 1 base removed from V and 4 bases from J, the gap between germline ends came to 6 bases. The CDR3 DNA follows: TGTGCCAGCAGCGTATCTTCCGGGGCCAACGTCCTGACTTTC. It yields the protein CASSVSSGANVLTF.

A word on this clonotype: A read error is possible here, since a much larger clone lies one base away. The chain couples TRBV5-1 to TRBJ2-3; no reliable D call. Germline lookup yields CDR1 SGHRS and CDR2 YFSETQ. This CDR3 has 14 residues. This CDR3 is CTSSLYAGTDTQYF. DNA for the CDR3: TGCACCAGCAGCTTGTACGCGGGCACAGATACGCAGTATTTT.

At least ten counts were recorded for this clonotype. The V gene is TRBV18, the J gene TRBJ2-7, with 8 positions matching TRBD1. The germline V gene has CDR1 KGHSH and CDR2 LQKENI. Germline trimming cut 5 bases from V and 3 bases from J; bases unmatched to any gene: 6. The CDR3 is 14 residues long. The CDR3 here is CASSSTGVGYEQYF. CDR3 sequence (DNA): TGTGCCAGCTCATCGACAGGGGTGGGCTACGAGCAGTACTTC.

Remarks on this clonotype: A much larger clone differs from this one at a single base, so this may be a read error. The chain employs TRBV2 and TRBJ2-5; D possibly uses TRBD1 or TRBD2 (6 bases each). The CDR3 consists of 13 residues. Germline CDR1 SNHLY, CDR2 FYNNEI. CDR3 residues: CTSSGGTKETQYF. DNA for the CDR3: TGTACCAGCAGTGGCGGGACAAAAGAGACCCAGTACTTC.

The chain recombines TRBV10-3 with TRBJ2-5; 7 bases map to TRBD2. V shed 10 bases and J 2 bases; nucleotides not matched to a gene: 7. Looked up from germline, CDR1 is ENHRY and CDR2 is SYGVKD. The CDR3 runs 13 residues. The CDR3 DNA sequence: TGTGCCACCCGGCCGGGGGGACAAGAGACCCAGTACTTC. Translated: CATRPGGQETQYF.

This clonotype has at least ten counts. The CDR3 DNA reads as TGTGCCACCGGGACTAGCGGGGATTACAATGAGCAGTTCTTC. Protein product: CATGTSGDYNEQFF. The chain combines TRBV24-1 with TRBJ2-1; 13 bases align to TRBD2. Germline V gene data show CDR1 as KGHDR and CDR2 as SFDVKD. The CDR3 totals 14 residues. J gave up 4 bases and V 9 bases, and 2 bases lay outside the gene matches.

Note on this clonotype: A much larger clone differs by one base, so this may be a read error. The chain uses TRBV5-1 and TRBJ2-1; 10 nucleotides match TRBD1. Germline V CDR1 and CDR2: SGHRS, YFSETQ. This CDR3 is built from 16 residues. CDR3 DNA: TGCGCCAGCGGCTTGGGGACCGGGACAGGGGTGAATGAGCAGTTCTTC. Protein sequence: CASGLGTGTGVNEQFF.

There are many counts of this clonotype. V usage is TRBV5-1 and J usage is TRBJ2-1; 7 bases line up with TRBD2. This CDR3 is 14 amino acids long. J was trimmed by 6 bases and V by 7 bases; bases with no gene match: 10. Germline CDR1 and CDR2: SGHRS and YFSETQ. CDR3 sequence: CASSRGGEGNEQFF. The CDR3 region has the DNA TGCGCCAGCTCAAGGGGCGGGGAGGGCAATGAGCAGTTCTTC.

This CDR3 is CASSSPRGEKTEAFF. CDR3 bases: TGTGCCAGCAGTTCCCCCAGGGGCGAGAAAACTGAAGCTTTCTTT. The V and J genes are TRBV6-5 and TRBJ1-1, with D possibly matching TRBD1 (6 bases). V lost 4 bases and J lost 5, with 17 bases in between. The CDR3 has 15 residues. Germline V gene sequence: CDR1 MNHEY, CDR2 SVGAGI.

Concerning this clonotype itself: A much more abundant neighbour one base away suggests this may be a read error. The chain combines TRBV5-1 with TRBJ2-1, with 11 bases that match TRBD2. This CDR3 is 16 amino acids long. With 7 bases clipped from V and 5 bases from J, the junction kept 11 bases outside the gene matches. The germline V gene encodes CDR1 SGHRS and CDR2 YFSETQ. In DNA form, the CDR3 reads TGCGCCAGCGGTCTTAGCGGGGGGGCGATGAACAATGAGCAGTTCTTC. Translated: CASGLSGGAMNNEQFF.

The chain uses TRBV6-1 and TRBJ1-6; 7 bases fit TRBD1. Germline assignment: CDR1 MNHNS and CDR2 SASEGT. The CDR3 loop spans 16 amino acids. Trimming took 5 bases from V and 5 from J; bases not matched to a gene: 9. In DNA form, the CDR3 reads TGTGCCAGCAGTCGCCAAGGGGGCGCGGATAATTCACCCCTCCACTTT. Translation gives CASSRQGGADNSPLHF.

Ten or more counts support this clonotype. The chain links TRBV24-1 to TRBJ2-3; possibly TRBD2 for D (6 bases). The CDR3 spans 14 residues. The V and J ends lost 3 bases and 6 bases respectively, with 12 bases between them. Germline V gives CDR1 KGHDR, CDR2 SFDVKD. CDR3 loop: CATSDGGALDTQYF. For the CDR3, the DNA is TGTGCCACCAGTGATGGAGGGGCGTTGGATACGCAGTATTTT.

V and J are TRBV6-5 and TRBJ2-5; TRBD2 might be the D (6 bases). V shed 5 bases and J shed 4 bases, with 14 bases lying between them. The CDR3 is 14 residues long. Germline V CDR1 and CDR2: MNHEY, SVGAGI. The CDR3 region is CASSRRQGGETQYF. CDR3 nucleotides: TGTGCCAGCAGTAGGCGGCAGGGAGGAGAGACCCAGTACTTC.

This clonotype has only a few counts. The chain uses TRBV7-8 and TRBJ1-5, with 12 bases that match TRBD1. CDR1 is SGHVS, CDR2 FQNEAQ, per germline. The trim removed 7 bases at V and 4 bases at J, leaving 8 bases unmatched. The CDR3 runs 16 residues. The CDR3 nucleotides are TGTGCCAGCACCTCAGGGACAGGGGGCAGAAATCAGCCCCAGCATTTT. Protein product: CASTSGTGGRNQPQHF.

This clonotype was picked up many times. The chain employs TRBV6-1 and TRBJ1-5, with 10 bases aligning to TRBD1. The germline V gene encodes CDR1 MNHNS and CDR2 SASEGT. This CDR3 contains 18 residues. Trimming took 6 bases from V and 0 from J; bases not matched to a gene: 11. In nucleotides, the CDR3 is TGTGCCAGCAGAGGTGCGGACAGGGGGACTTATAGCAATCAGCCCCAGCATTTT. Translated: CASRGADRGTYSNQPQHF.

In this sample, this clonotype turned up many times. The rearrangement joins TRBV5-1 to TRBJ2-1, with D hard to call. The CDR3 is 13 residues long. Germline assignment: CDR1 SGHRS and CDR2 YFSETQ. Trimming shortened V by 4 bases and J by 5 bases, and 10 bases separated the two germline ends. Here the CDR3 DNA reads TGCGCCAGCAGCCCGGACCCAGACAATGAGCAGTTCTTC. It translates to CASSPDPDNEQFF.

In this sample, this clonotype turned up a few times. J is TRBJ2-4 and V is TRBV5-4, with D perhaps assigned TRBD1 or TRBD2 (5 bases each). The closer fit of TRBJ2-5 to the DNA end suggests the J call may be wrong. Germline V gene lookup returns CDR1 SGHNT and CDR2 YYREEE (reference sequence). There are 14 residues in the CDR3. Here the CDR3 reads CASSPRDGIETQYF. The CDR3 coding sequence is TGTGCCAGCAGCCCCCGGGACGGAATAGAGACCCAGTACTTC.

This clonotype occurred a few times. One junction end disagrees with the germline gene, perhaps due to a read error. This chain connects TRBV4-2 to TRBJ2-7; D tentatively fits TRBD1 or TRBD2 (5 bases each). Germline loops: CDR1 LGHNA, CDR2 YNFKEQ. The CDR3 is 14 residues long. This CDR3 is CAGSQGDASYEQYF. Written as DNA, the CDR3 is TGTGCCGGCAGCCAAGGGGACGCCTCCTACGAGCAGTACTTC.

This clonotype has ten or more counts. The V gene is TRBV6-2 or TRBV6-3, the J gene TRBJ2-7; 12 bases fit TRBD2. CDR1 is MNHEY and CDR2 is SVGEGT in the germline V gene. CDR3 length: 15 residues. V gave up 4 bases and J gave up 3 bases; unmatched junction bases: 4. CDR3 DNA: TGTGCCAGCAGTTCCCCTAGCGGGGGGGTCTACGAGCAGTACTTC. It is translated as CASSSPSGGVYEQYF.

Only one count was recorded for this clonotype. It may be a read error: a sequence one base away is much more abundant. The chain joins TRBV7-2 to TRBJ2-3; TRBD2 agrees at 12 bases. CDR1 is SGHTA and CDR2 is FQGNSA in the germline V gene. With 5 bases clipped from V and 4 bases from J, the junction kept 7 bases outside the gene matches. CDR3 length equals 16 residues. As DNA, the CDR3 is TGTGCCAGCAGCCGTACTAGCGGGGGGCACGCAGATACGCAGTATTTT. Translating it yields CASSRTSGGHADTQYF.

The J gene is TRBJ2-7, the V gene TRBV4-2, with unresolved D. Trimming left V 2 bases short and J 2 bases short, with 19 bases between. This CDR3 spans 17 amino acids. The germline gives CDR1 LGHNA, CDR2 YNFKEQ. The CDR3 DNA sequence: TGTGCCAGCAGCCAACTACTGCGGTCGGAATTACCCTACGAGCAGTACTTC. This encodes CASSQLLRSELPYEQYF.